This T cell receptor beta chain was identified during a study of blood T cell repertoires in COVID-19. Study overall: Samples representing acute and convalescent COVID-19 were sourced from the United States, Italy and Spain. From T cells, B-cell-depleted T cells, or PBMCs came the material, which was cDNA or gDNA.

This clone was detected only a few times. Deletions cut 2 bases from V and 0 bases from J, with 4 bases between. Germline lookup yields CDR1 LGHNA and CDR2 YNFKEQ. This CDR3 spans 14 amino acids. Measured with immunoSEQ multiplex PCR; TCRdb has only the in-frame clones, and not every one. This table has 150,000 to 200,000 clones, over 80% appearing once. The sequenced sample was peripheral blood. The J gene is TRBJ2-2, the V gene TRBV4-2; D gene uncertain. The TCR comes from a woman in her thirties or forties with acute or convalescent COVID-19. In nucleotides, the CDR3 is TGTGCCAGCAGCCAATCTGCGAACACCGGGGAGCTGTTTTTT. It encodes CASSQSANTGELFF.